This T cell receptor beta chain was retrieved from a study of T cells in tuberculosis. Time point indicated: new active TB diagnosis, blood taken before or within 7 days of starting treatment. Libraries were prepared by immunoSEQ multiplex PCR; TCRdb keeps only in-frame clonotypes and omits some of them. This repertoire shows about 34,000 clones, roughly 93% found once; its top ten account for more than 9.5%. The sequence came from an adult with tuberculosis. Sequenced here: PBMCs, sampled at tuberculosis diagnosis.

The CDR3 sequence is CSVEWSGTGGGQPQHF. DNA of the CDR3: TGCAGCGTTGAATGGAGTGGGACAGGGGGCGGTCAGCCCCAGCATTTT. This rearrangement joins TRBV29-1 to TRBJ1-5; 12 nucleotides align to TRBD1. The CDR3 spans 16 residues. Per the germline V gene, CDR1 is SQVTM and CDR2 is ANQGSEA. The J segment lost 6 bases and the V segment lost 2 bases, leaving 8 bases of the junction unmatched.